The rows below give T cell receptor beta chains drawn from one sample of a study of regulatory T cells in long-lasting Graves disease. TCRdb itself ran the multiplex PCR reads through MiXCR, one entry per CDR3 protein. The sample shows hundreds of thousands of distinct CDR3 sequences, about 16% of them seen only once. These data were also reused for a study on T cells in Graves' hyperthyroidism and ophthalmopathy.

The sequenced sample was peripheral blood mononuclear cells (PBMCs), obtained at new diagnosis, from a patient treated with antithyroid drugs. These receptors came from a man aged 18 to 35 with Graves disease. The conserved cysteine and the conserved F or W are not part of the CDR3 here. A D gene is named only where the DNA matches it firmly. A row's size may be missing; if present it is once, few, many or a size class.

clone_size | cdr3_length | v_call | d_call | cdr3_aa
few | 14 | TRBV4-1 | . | ASSQDKVATNEKLF
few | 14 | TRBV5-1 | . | ASSLSAVRDQETQY
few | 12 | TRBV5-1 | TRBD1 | ASTKQGGYNEQF
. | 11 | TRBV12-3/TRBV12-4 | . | ASCLPGYNEQF
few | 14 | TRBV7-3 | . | ASSSTGTPMGGKQY
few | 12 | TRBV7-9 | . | ASNRGEAPYEQY
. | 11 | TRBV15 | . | ATSSCTILEQY
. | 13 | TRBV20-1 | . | SASDAGPTIDEQY
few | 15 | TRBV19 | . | ASALQGISGVESPLH
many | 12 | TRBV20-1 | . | SAQDSRGRETQY
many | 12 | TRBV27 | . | ASRAPPAGSEAF
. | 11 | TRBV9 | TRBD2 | ASTRGRVGEQY
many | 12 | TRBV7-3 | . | ASSLGQKTDTQY
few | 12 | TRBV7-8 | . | ASSSGVPGNTIY
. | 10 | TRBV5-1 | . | ASRQGETEAF
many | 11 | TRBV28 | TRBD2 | ASLGLAVYEQY
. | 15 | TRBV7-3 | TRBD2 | ASSLLAGNENTGELF
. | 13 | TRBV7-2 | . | ASSFGYIQGDTQY
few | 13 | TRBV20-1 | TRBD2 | SARDFTSGGNEQY
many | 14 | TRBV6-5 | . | ASSYKLGPGDQPQH
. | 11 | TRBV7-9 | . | ASGEGTGNTIY
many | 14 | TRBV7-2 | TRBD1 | ASSLVRTGGNQPQH
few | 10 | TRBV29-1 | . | SVQDRTYEQY
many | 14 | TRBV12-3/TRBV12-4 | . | ASTRGGVYSNQPQH
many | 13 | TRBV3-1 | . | ASSHSRGLNTEAF